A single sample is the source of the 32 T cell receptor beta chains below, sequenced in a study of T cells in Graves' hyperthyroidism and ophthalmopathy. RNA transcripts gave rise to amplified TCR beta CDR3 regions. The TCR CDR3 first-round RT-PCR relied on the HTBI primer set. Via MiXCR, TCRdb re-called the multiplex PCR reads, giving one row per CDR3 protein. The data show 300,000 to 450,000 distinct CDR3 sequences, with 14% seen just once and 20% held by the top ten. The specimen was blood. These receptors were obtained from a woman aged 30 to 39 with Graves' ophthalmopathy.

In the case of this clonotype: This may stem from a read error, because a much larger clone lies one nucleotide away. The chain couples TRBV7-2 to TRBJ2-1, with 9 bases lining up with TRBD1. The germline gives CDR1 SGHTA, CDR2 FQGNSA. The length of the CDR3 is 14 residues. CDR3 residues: CVSSITGGGDEQFF. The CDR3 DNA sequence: TGTGTCAGCAGCATTACAGGGGGCGGAGATGAGCAGTTCTTC.

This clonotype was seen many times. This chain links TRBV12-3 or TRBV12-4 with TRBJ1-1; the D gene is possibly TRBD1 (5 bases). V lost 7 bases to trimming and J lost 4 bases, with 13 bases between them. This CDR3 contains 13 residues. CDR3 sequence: CASKINGGTEAFF. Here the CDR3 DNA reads TGTGCCAGCAAAATTAATGGGGGCACTGAAGCTTTCTTT.

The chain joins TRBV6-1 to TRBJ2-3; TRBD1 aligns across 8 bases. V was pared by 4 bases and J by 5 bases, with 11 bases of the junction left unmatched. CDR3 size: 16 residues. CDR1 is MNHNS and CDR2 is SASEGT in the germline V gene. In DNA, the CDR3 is TGTGCCAGCAGTGGGCAGAGACAGGGGCGAAAAGATACGCAGTATTTT. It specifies CASSGQRQGRKDTQYF.

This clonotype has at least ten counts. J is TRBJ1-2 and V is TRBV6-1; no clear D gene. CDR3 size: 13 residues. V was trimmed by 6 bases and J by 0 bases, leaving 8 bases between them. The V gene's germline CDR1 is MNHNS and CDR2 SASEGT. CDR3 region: CASRGGSNYGYTF. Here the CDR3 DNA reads TGTGCCAGCAGGGGCGGTTCTAACTATGGCTACACCTTC.

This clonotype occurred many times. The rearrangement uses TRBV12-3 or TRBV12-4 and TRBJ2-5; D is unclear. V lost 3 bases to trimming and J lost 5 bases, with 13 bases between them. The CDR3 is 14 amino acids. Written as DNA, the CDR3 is TGTGCCAGCAGTTTCGGGCCAGCCCGGGAGACCCAGTACTTC. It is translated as CASSFGPARETQYF.

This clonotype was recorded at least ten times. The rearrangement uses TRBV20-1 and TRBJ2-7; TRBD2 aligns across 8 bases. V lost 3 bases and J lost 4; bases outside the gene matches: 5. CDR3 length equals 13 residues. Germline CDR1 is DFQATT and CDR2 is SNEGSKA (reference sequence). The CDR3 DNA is TGCAGTGCTAGTGGGACTAGGGAGTACGAGCAGTACTTC. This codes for CSASGTREYEQYF.

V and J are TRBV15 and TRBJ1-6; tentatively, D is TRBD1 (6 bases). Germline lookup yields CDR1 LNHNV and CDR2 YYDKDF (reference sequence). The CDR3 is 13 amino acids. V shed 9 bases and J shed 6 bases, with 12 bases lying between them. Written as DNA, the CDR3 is TGTGCCACGCAGGGGTTTTCTAATTCACCCCTCCACTTT. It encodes CATQGFSNSPLHF.

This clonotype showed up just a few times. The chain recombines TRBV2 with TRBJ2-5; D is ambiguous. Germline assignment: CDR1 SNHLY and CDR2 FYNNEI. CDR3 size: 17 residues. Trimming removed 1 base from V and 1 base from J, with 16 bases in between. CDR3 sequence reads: CASSEGGLDGPQETQYF. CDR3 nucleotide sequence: TGTGCCAGCAGTGAAGGGGGTTTGGACGGGCCCCAAGAGACCCAGTACTTC.

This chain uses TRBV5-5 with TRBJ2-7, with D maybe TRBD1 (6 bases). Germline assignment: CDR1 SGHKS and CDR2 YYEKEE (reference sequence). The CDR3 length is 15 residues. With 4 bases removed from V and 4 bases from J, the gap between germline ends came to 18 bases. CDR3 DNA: TGTGCCAGCAGCGTATTACAGGGAATCGAATACGAGCAGTACTTC. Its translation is CASSVLQGIEYEQYF.

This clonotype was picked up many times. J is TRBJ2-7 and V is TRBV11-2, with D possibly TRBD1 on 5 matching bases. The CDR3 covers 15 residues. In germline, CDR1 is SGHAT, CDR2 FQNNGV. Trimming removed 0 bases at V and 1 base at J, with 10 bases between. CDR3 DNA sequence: TGTGCCAGCAGCTTAGACAGGGCAATGTCCTACGAGCAGTACTTC. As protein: CASSLDRAMSYEQYF.

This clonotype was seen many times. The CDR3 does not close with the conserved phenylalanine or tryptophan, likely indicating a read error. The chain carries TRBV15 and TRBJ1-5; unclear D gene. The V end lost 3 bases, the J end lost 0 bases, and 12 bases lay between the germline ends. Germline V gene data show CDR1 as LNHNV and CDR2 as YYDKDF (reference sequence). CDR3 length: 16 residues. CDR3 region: CATSRYVGDSNQPQHL. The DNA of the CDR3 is TGTGCCACCAGCAGGTACGTAGGAGATAGCAATCAGCCCCAGCATCTT.

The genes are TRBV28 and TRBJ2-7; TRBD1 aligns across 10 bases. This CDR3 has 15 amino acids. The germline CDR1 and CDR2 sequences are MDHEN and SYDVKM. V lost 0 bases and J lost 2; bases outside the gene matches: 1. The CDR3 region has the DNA TGTGCCAGCAGTTTATGGGGACAGGGGACCTACGAGCAGTACTTC. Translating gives CASSLWGQGTYEQYF.

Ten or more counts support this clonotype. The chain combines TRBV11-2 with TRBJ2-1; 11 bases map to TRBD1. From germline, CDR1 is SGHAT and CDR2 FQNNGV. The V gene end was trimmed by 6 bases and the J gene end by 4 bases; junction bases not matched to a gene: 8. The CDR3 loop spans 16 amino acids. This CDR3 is CASRPPGTGGYNEQFF. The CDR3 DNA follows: TGTGCCAGCAGACCACCCGGGACAGGGGGTTACAATGAGCAGTTCTTC. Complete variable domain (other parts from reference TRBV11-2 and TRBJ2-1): EAGVAQSPRYKIIEKRQSVAFWCNPISGHATLYWYQQILGQGPKLLIQFQNNGVVDDSQLPKDRFSAERLKGVDSTLKIQPAKLEDSAVYLCASRPPGTGGYNEQFFGPGTRLTVL.

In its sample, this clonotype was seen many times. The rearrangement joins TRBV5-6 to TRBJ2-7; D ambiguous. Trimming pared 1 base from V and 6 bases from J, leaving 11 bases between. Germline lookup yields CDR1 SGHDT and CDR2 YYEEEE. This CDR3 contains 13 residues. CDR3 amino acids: CASSLSAMGEQYF. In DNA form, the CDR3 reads TGTGCCAGCAGCTTGAGTGCGATGGGCGAGCAGTACTTC.

CDR3 nucleotides: TGTGCCACCAGTGATACGTCATTGGGGAAGGGGAGTCAGCCCCAGCATTTT. It specifies CATSDTSLGKGSQPQHF. This rearrangement joins TRBV24-1 to TRBJ1-5; D perhaps matches TRBD1 (5 bases). The ends were cut back, 3 bases at V and 6 bases at J, with 20 bases in the middle. CDR1 and CDR2 (germline): KGHDR, SFDVKD. The CDR3 runs 17 residues.

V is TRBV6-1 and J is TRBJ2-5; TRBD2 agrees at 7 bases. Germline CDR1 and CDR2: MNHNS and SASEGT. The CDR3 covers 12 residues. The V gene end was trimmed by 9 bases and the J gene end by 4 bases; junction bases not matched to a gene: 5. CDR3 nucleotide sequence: TGTGCCAGTATGAGCGGGGTAGAGACCCAGTACTTC. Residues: CASMSGVETQYF.

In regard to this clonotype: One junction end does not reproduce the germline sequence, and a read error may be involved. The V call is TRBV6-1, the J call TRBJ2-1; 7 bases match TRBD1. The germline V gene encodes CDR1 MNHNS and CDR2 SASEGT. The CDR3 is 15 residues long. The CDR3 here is CACSPPPGQYNEQFF. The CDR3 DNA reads TGTGCCTGCAGTCCGCCTCCGGGACAGTACAATGAGCAGTTCTTC.

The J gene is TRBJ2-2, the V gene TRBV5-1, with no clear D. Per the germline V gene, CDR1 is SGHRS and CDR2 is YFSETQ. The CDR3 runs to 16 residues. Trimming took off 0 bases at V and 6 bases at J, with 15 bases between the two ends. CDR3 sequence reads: CASSLAGWAASGELFF. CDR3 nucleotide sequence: TGCGCCAGCAGCTTGGCCGGGTGGGCTGCATCCGGGGAGCTGTTTTTT.

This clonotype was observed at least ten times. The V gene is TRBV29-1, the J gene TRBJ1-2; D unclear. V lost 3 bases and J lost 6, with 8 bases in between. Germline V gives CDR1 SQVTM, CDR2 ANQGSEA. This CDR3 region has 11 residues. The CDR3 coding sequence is TGCAGCGTTGAGGGGATTAATGGCTACACCTTC. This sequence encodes CSVEGINGYTF.

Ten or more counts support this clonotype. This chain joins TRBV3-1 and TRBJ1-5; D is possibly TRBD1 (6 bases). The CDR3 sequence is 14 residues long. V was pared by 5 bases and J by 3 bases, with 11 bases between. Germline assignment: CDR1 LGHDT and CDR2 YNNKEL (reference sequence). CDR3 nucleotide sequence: TGTGCCAGCAGCGACGGGACAAACAATCAGCCCCAGCATTTT. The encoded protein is CASSDGTNNQPQHF.

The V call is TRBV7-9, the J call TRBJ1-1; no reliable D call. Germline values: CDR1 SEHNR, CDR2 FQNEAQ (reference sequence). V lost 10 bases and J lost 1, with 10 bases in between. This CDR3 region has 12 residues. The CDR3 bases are TGTGCCACCTCCTGGGGGAACACTGAAGCTTTCTTT. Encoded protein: CATSWGNTEAFF.

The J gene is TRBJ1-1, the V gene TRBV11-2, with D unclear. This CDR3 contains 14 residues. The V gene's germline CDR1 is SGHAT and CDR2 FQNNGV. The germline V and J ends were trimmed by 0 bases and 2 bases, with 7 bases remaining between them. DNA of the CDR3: TGTGCCAGCAGCTTAGAGGCACCTAACACTGAAGCTTTCTTT. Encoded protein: CASSLEAPNTEAFF.

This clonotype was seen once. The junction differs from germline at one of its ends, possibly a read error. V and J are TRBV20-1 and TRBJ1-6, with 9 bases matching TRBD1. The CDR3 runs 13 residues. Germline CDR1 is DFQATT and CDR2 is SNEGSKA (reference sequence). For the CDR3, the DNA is TGCAGCGCCCCGGGACAGGGTGATTCAGCCCTCCACTTT. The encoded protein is CSAPGQGDSALHF.

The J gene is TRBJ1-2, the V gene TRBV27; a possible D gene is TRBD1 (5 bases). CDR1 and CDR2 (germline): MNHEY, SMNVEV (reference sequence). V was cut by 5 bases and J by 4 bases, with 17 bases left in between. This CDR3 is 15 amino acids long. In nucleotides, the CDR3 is TGTGCCAGCAGTCCCGGCGGGACGGTGACCTATGGCTACACCTTC. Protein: CASSPGGTVTYGYTF.

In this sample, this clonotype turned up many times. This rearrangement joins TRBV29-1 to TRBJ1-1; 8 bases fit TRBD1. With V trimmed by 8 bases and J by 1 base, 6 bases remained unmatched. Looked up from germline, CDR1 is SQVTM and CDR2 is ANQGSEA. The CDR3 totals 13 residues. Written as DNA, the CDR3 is TGCAGCATAGGACAGGGCTGGAACACTGAAGCTTTCTTT. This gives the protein CSIGQGWNTEAFF.

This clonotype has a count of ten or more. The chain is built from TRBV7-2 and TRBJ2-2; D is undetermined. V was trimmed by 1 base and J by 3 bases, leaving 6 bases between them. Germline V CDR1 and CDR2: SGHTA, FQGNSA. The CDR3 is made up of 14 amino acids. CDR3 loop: CASSLDSYTGELFF. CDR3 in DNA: TGTGCCAGCAGCTTAGACAGTTACACCGGGGAGCTGTTTTTT.

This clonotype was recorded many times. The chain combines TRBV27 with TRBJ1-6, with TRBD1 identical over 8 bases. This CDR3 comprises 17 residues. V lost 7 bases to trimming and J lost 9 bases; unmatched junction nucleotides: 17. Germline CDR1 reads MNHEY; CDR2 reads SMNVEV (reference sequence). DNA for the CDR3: TGTGCCAGCACCCCCTTTGGACAGGGATTGGGGTTTTCACCCCTCCACTTT. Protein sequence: CASTPFGQGLGFSPLHF.

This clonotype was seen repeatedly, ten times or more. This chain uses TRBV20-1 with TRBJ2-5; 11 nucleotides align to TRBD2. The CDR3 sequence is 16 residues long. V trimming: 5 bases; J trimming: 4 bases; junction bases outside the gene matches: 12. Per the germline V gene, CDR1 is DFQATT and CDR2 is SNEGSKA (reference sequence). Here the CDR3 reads CSAPWGLAGGRETQYF. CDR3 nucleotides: TGCAGTGCTCCCTGGGGGTTAGCGGGGGGGCGAGAGACCCAGTACTTC.

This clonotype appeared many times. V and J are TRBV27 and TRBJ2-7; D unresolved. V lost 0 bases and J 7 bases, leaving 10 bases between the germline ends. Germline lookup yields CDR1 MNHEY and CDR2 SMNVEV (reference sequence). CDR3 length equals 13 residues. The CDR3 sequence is CASSLSVSQEQYF. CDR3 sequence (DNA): TGTGCCAGCAGTTTATCGGTCTCCCAAGAGCAGTACTTC.

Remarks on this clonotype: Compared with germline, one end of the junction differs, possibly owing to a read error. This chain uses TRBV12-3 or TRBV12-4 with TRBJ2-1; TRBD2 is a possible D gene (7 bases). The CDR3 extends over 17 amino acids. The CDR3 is CASSFIRRGPPYSEQFF. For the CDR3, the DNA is TGTGCCAGCAGTTTCATCCGGCGGGGGCCTCCCTACAGTGAGCAGTTCTTC.

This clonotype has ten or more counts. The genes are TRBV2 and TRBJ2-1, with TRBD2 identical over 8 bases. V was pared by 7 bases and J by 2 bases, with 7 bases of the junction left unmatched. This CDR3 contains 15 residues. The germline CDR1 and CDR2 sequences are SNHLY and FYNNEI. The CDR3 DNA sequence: TGTGCCAGCATCCAGGCGGGGGGAGCCTACAATGAGCAGTTCTTC. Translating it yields CASIQAGGAYNEQFF.

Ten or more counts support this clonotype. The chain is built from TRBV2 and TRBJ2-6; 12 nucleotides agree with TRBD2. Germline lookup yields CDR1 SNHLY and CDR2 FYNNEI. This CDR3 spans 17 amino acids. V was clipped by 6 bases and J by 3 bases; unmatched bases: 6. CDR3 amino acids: CASRTSGGLGGANVLTF. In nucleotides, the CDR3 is TGTGCCAGCAGAACTAGCGGGGGGTTGGGTGGGGCCAACGTCCTGACTTTC.